This is a list of T cell receptor beta chains from one sample in a study of blood T cell repertoires in COVID-19. The protocol was immunoSEQ multiplex PCR, while the TCRdb copy is restricted to in-frame clones and leaves out a portion. The repertoire includes 150,000 to 200,000 clones, 75% to 85% of them detected once, and around 5.9% sits in the top ten. The sample taken for sequencing was peripheral blood. The receptors shown here come from a woman aged 40 to 50 with COVID-19, enrolled during active disease. Each CDR3 is given with its conserved first and last residue. Fields, in order: V gene, J gene, D gene, clone size, CDR3 DNA, CDR3 protein. D genes are given only for firm matches. A clone size is listed for some rows: how often the clone was seen (once, few, many), or a class if it is expanded.

>TRBV12-3/TRBV12-4|TRBJ1-1|.|once
TGTGCCAGCAGTAAAGAGGGTACTGAAGCTTTCTTT
CASSKEGTEAFF
>TRBV5-1|TRBJ2-5|.|.
TGCGCCAGCAGCTTATTCGGGCTTGAGGACTCATCTCAGACCCAGTACTTC
CASSLFGLEDSSQTQYF
>TRBV5-4|TRBJ2-2|TRBD1|once
TGTGCCAGCAGCAGGAACAGGGGGGTGAACACCGGGGAGCTGTTTTTT
CASSRNRGVNTGELFF
>TRBV4-2|TRBJ2-7|TRBD2|.
TGTGCCAGCAGCCAAGACACCAGCGGGGACTCCTACGAGCAGTACTTC
CASSQDTSGDSYEQYF
>TRBV10-2|TRBJ1-6|.|.
TGCGCCAGCAGTTTGGACGCGGGAGTTGGTAATTCACCCCTCCACTTT
CASSLDAGVGNSPLHF
>TRBV30|TRBJ2-7|TRBD1|.
TGTGCCTGGGGGGGGGACAGGGGCTACTACGAGCAGTACTTC
CAWGGDRGYYEQYF
>TRBV29-1|TRBJ2-5|TRBD1|few
TGCAGCGTGGGCCGGGACAGCAGGAACCAAGAGACCCAGTACTTC
CSVGRDSRNQETQYF
>TRBV6-5|TRBJ1-4|.|.
TGTGCCAGCAGCTTGACAGGCAAAGGGGAAAAACTGTTTTTT
CASSLTGKGEKLFF
>TRBV30|TRBJ2-7|.|.
TGTGCCTGGAGTAGAGGGGGATTATCCTACGAGCAGTACTTC
CAWSRGGLSYEQYF
>TRBV29-1|TRBJ1-2|.|.
TGCAGCGGCCTTAAGCGGGACTATGGCTACACCTTC
CSGLKRDYGYTF
>TRBV2|TRBJ1-1|.|few
TGTGCCAGCAGTGACATTTCGGACATTAGGACTGAAGCTTTCTTT
CASSDISDIRTEAFF
>TRBV10-3|TRBJ2-1|TRBD2|.
TGTGCCATCAACGGACTAGCGGGGGACAATGAGCAGTTCTTC
CAINGLAGDNEQFF
>TRBV7-9|TRBJ2-5|.|.
TGTGCCAGCAGCCCCTCCCAAGAGACCCAGTACTTC
CASSPSQETQYF
>TRBV19|TRBJ1-6|.|.
TGTGCCAGTAGTATTATGATGCGGAGCTCCTATAATTCACCCCTCCACTTT
CASSIMMRSSYNSPLHF
>TRBV18|TRBJ1-1|.|few
TGTGCCAGCTCACCGGCAGGGAAGAACACTGAAGCTTTCTTT
CASSPAGKNTEAFF
>TRBV5-4|TRBJ2-5|.|.
TGTGCCAGCAGCCTATCTATACGGGAGACCCAGTACTTC
CASSLSIRETQYF
>TRBV29-1|TRBJ2-7|TRBD1|.
TGCAGCGTCCGACAGGGAAGTGGGGCCTACGAGCAGTACTTC
CSVRQGSGAYEQYF
>TRBV7-2|TRBJ2-4|.|.
TGTGCCAGCAGCTTAGGTCGAATAGGCCGGGGGTTGTTAAACATTCAGTACTTC
CASSLGRIGRGLLNIQYF
>TRBV6-5|TRBJ1-4|.|once
TGTGCCAGCGGGGGGAATGAAAAACTGTTTTTT
CASGGNEKLFF
>TRBV4-2|TRBJ1-2|.|.
TGTGCCAGCAGCCAAGATTTTCGGCGGCAGGGAAACTATGGCTACACCTTC
CASSQDFRRQGNYGYTF
>TRBV4-1|TRBJ1-6|TRBD1|.
TGCGCCAGCAGCCATTGGGACAGGGGTAATAATTCACCCCTCCACTTT
CASSHWDRGNNSPLHF
>TRBV5-4|TRBJ1-6|TRBD1|once
TGTGCCAGCCGGGAGGGACAGAGTTATTCACCCCTCCACTTT
CASREGQSYSPLHF
>TRBV4-1|TRBJ2-7|TRBD1|once
TGCGCCAGCAGCCAGGTCTCGGGACAGGGCTACGAGCAGTACTTC
CASSQVSGQGYEQYF
>TRBV7-6|TRBJ2-7|.|many
TGTGCCAGCAGCCCCAGAGAGGAGGGAGGTGCCTCCTACGAGCAGTACTTC
CASSPREEGGASYEQYF
>TRBV7-2|TRBJ1-5|.|.
TGTGCCAGCAGCTCCCAACGGAGGCAGCCCCAGCATTTT
CASSSQRRQPQHF
>TRBV5-1|TRBJ1-5|TRBD1|once
TGCGCCAGCAGCTTTCAGGGGGCAGGTCAGCCCCAGCATTTT
CASSFQGAGQPQHF
>TRBV10-3|TRBJ1-1|TRBD1|.
TGTGCCATCACCCCGGGACAGATGAACACTGAAGCTTTCTTT
CAITPGQMNTEAFF
>TRBV19|TRBJ2-3|.|.
TGTGCCAGTAGTATCCTTAGGAGTGGGGGGACAGATACGCAGTATTTT
CASSILRSGGTDTQYF
>TRBV5-1|TRBJ2-2|TRBD1|.
TGCGCCAGCAGCTTGGGACAGGGCGCCGGGGAGCTGTTTTTT
CASSLGQGAGELFF
>TRBV7-3|TRBJ2-5|TRBD1|.
TGTGCCAGCAGCTTATCTGGACAGGGACCCCAAGAGACCCAGTACTTC
CASSLSGQGPQETQYF
>TRBV18|TRBJ1-4|.|.
TGTGCCAGCTCACCACCACCGGGAAGGAGTAATGAAAAACTGTTTTTT
CASSPPPGRSNEKLFF
>TRBV4-1|TRBJ1-2|TRBD1|.
TGCGCCAGCAGCCCATCAGACAGGGAAGGCTATGGCTACACCTTC
CASSPSDREGYGYTF
>TRBV3-1/TRBV3-2|TRBJ1-1|.|.
TGTGCCAGCAGCCAACCACAGGTGGGGACTGAAGCTTTCTTT
CASSQPQVGTEAFF
>TRBV19|TRBJ2-2|TRBD1|few
TGTGCCAGTAGTATCAACAGGGGATCCGGGGAGCTGTTTTTT
CASSINRGSGELFF
>TRBV5-6|TRBJ2-1|TRBD1|.
TGTGCCAGCACCCCGGGACAGGGTTTGGATAATGAGCAGTTCTTC
CASTPGQGLDNEQFF
>TRBV7-9|TRBJ1-4|TRBD1|.
TGTGCCAGCAGCGGAACCCGGACAGGGATTGATAATGAAAAACTGTTTTTT
CASSGTRTGIDNEKLFF
>TRBV5-1|TRBJ1-2|.|.
TGCGCCAGCAGCCGCGGGCCAGACAAAAGAGATGGCTACACCTTC
CASSRGPDKRDGYTF
>TRBV11-3|TRBJ2-7|TRBD1|.
TGTGCCAGCAGCTCCCCGGGACAGCCCTACGAGCAGTACTTC
CASSSPGQPYEQYF
>TRBV3-1/TRBV3-2|TRBJ1-5|.|.
TGTGCCAGCAGCTTTACAGGTTCGGATCAGCCCCAGCATTTT
CASSFTGSDQPQHF
>TRBV9|TRBJ2-2|TRBD1|.
TGTGCCAGCAGCGTAGGGACAGGGTTGAACACCGGGGAGCTGTTTTTT
CASSVGTGLNTGELFF
>TRBV6-5|TRBJ1-5|.|.
TGTGCCAGCAGTCCCCACCCGGGGGGTCAGCCCCAGCATTTT
CASSPHPGGQPQHF
>TRBV19|TRBJ1-2|TRBD1|few
TGTGCCAGTAGTATACAGCCGGGACAGCCCTACACCTTC
CASSIQPGQPYTF
>TRBV7-9|TRBJ1-2|.|.
TGTGCCAGCAACGAACAGACTAACTATGGCTACACCTTC
CASNEQTNYGYTF
>TRBV6-5|TRBJ2-3|.|.
TGTGCCAGCAGTTACTCGGAGGTCTGGGGCACAGATACGCAGTATTTT
CASSYSEVWGTDTQYF
>TRBV5-1|TRBJ1-1|.|.
TGCGCCAGCAGCTTGGCGACAGCTTTTGAAGCTTTCTTT
CASSLATAFEAFF
>TRBV9|TRBJ2-5|.|few
TGTGCCAGCAGCGCCGGGCACAGGGAGCGCCAAGAGACCCAGTACTTC
CASSAGHRERQETQYF
>TRBV20-1|TRBJ1-4|.|.
TGCAGTGCTAGACAGTATGAAAAACTGTTTTTT
CSARQYEKLFF
>TRBV5-1|TRBJ2-1|TRBD2|once
TGCGCCAGCAGCACCAGCGGGAGGGGGGGTGAGCAGTTCTTC
CASSTSGRGGEQFF
>TRBV9|TRBJ2-7|.|.
TGTGCCAGCAGCGCGACTAGTTTCGCCTACGAGCAGTACTTC
CASSATSFAYEQYF
>TRBV4-2|TRBJ1-3|.|.
TGTGCCAGCAGCGGTAAGAGGTCTGGAAACACCATATATTTT
CASSGKRSGNTIYF
>TRBV7-2|TRBJ1-1|TRBD1|.
TGTGCCAGCAGCTTAGCACAGGGGGCAGGGGGAACTGAAGCTTTCTTT
CASSLAQGAGGTEAFF
>TRBV2|TRBJ1-6|.|.
TGTGCCAGCAGTGCCAGGGGCCAAACTAATTCACCCCTCCACTTT
CASSARGQTNSPLHF